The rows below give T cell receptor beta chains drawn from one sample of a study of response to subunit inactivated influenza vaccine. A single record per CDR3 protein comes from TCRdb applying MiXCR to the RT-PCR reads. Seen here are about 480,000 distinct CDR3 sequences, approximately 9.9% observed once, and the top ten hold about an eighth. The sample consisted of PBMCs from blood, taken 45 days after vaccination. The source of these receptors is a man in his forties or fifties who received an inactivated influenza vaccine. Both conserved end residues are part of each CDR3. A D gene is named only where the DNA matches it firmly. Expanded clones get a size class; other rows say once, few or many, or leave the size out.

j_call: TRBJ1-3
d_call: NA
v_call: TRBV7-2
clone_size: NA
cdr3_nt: TGTGCCAGCAGCCCTGGCGGACTAGGGACTGGAAACACCATATATTTT
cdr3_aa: CASSPGGLGTGNTIYF

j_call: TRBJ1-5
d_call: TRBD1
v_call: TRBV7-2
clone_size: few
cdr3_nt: TGTGCCAGCAGCGGGGGACAGTTCAATCAGCCCCAGCATTTT
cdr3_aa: CASSGGQFNQPQHF

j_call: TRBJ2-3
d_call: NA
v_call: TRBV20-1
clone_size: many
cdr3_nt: TGCAGTGCTAGCGGGGGCACAGATACGCAGTATTTT
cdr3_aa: CSASGGTDTQYF

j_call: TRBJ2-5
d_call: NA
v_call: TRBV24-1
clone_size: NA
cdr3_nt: TGTGCCACCAGTGGGGGGGGGCTGCCGTACCAAGAGACCCAGTACTTC
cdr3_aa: CATSGGGLPYQETQYF

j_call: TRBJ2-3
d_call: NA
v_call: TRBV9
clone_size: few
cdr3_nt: TGTGCCAGCAGCGTAGTTGAGGGGAGCACAGATACGCAGTATTTT
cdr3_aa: CASSVVEGSTDTQYF

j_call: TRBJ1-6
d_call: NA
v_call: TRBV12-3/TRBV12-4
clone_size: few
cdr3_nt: TGTGCCAGCAGTATCGGGACGAGTTCACCCCTCCACTTT
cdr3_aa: CASSIGTSSPLHF

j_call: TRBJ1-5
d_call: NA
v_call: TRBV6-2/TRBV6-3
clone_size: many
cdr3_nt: TGTGCCAGCAGAGGCAGCAATCAGCCCCAGCATTTT
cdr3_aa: CASRGSNQPQHF

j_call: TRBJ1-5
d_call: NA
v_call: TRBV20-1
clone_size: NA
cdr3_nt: TGCAGTGCTAGAGATCTAGGGTCTGGAAATCAGCCCCAGCATTTT
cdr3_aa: CSARDLGSGNQPQHF

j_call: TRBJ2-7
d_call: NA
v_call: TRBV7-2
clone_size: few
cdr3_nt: TGTGCCAGCAGCTTACCGCGTGGGAACGCCATGTACTTC
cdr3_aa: CASSLPRGNAMYF

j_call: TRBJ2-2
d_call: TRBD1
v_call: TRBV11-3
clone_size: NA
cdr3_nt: TGTGCCAGCAGTTGGGGACCTACGGGTCAGGGGGCTACCGGGGAGCTGTTTTTT
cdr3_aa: CASSWGPTGQGATGELFF